This T cell receptor (beta chain) was identified during a study of control samples from healthy donors and cancer patients. In this sample, this clone turned up once. Profiled with immunoSEQ multiplex PCR; TCRdb holds only in-frame clones, not every one. The repertoire holds roughly 99,000 clones, with around 80% as singletons. J gave up 3 bases and V 4 bases, and 10 bases lay outside the gene matches. In germline, CDR1 is SGHKS, CDR2 YYEKEE (reference sequence). The CDR3 runs 16 residues. What was sequenced was blood. The chain joins TRBV5-5 to TRBJ1-1; 9 bases map to TRBD1. This TCR derives from a man in his 60s in good health. As DNA, the CDR3 is TGTGCCAGCAGCGTACCCCGGGACAGGGTCTACACTGAAGCTTTCTTT. Residues: CASSVPRDRVYTEAFF.